This T cell receptor (beta chain) derives from a study of CD8+CD57+ T cells in acquired aplastic anemia. Study summary: Around 3.5 ug was the average amount of DNA from sorted CD4+ and CD8+ cells.

Study results and limitations: Found in both controls and patients were 25 to 35 CD8+ CDR3 sequences.

In patients chosen for sequencing, flow cytometry had shown CD8+CD57+ cell expansion. At blood sampling, none of the patients had yet received therapy. TCR beta VDJ combinations and CDR3 sequences were profiled from genomic DNA. Using its own MiXCR run on the reads, TCRdb lists one record per CDR3 protein. The table shows 450,000 to 600,000 distinct CDR3 sequences, with around 33% occurring only once. With 6 bases removed from V and 7 bases from J, the gap between germline ends came to 13 bases. This CDR3 spans 14 amino acids. Germline lookup yields CDR1 MGHDK and CDR2 SYGVNS. Worth noting for this clonotype: The antigen remains undetermined.

This TCR was sampled from a human donor with aplastic anemia. This chain joins TRBV25-1 and TRBJ1-6; D is undetermined. Sequencing was done on a sample of sorted CD4+, CD8+, or CD8+CD57+ T cells (not recorded which) from PBMCs. CDR3 residues: CASSPGLSNSPLHF. The CDR3 region has the DNA TGTGCCAGCAGCCCGGGGTTAAGCAATTCACCCCTCCACTTT.